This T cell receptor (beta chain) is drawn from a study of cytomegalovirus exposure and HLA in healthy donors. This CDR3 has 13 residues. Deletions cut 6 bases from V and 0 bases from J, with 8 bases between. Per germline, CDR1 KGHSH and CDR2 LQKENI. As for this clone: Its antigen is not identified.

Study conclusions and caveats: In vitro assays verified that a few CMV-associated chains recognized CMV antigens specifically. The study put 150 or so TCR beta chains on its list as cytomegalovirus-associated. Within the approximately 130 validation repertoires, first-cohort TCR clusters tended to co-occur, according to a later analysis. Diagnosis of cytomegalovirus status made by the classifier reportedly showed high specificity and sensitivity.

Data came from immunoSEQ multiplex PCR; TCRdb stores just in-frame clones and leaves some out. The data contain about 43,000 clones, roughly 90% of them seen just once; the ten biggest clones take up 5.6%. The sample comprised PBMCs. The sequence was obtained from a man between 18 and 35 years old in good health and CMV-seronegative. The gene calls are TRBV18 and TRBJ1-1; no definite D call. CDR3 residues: CASSPNMNTEAFF. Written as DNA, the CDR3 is TGTGCCAGCTCCCCGAACATGAACACTGAAGCTTTCTTT. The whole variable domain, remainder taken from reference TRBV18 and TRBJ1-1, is NAGVMQNPRHLVRRRGQEARLRCSPMKGHSHVYWYRQLPEEGLKFMVYLQKENIIDESGMPKERFSAEFPKEGPSILRIQQVVRGDSAAYFCASSPNMNTEAFFGQGTRLTVV.